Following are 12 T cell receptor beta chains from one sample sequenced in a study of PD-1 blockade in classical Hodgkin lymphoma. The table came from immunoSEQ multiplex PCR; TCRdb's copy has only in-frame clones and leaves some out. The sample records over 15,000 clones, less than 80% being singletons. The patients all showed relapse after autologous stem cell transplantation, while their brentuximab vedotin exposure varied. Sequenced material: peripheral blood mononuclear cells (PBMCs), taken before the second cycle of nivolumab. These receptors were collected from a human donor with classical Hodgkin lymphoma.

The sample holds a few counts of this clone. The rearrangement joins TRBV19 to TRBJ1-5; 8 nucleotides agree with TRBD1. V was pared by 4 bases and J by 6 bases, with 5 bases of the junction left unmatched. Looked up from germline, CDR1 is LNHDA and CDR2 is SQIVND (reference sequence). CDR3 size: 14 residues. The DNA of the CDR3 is TGTGCCAGTAGTACCGGGACAGGATCTCAGCCCCAGCATTTT. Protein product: CASSTGTGSQPQHF.

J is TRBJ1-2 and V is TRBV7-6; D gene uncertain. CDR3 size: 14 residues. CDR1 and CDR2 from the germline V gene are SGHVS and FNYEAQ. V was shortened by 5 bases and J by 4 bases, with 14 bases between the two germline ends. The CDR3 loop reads CASSASLDIYGYTF. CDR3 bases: TGTGCCAGCAGCGCCTCACTTGATATCTATGGCTACACCTTC.

CDR3 loop: CAIPSAGGPIGELFF. The CDR3 DNA is TGTGCCATCCCTTCGGCGGGAGGGCCGATCGGGGAGCTGTTTTTT. The chain carries TRBV10-3 and TRBJ2-2; 9 bases are shared with TRBD2. CDR1 ENHRY and CDR2 SYGVKD come from the germline V gene. V shed 8 bases and J 7 bases; nucleotides not matched to a gene: 11. The CDR3 extends over 15 amino acids.

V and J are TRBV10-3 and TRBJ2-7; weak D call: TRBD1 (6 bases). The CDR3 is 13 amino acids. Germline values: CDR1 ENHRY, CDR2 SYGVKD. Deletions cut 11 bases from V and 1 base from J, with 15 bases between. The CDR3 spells CASGGDTSYEQYF. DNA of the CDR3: TGTGCCTCAGGTGGGGACACATCCTACGAGCAGTACTTC.

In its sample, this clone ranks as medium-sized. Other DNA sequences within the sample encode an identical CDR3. CDR3 DNA sequence: TGTGCCAGCAGTGCAGATGGACAGGCCCCACTACCGGGATACACCTTC. This gives the protein CASSADGQAPLPGYTF. The chain uses TRBV6-1 and TRBJ1-2; 7 positions match TRBD1. The CDR3 is 16 amino acids. V shed 4 bases and J 11 bases; nucleotides not matched to a gene: 19. Germline CDR1 reads MNHNS; CDR2 reads SASEGT.

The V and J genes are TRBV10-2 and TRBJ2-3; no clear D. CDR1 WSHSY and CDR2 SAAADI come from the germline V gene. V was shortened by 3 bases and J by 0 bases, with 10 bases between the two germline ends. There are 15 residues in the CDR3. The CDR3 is CASSDWPASTDTQYF. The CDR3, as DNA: TGCGCCAGCAGTGATTGGCCAGCTAGCACAGATACGCAGTATTTT.

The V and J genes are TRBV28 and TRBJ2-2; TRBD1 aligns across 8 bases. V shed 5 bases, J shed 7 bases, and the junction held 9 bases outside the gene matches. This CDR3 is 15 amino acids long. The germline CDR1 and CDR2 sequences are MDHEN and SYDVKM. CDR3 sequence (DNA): TGTGCCAGCAGTCCCTCGGGACAGGTCGGCGGGGAGCTGTTTTTT. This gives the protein CASSPSGQVGGELFF.

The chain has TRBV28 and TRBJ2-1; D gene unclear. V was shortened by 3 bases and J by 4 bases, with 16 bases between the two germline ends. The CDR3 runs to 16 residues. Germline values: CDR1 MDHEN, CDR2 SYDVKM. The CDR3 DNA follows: TGTGCCAGCAGTTTGACGCCCGTGAACCCATACAATGAGCAGTTCTTC. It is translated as CASSLTPVNPYNEQFF.

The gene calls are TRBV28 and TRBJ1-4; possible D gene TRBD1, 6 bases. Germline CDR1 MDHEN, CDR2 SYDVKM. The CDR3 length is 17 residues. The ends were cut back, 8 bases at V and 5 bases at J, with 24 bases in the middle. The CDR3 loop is CASAELGGASLNEKLFF. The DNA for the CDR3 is TGTGCCAGCGCCGAACTGGGGGGGGCATCCCTAAATGAAAAACTGTTTTTT.

The CDR3 reads CASSPSGQFTEAFF. The CDR3 DNA is TGTGCCAGCAGCCCCTCGGGACAGTTCACTGAAGCTTTCTTT. This chain uses TRBV7-2 with TRBJ1-1; 7 bases map to TRBD1. Germline values: CDR1 SGHTA, CDR2 FQGNSA. The V segment lost 5 bases and the J segment 4 bases; nucleotides outside the gene matches: 7. The CDR3 spans 14 residues.

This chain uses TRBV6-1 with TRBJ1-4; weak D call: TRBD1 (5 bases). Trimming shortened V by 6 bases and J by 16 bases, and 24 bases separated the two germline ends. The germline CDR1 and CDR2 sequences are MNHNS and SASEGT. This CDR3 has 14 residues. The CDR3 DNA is TGTGCCAGCAGGGGAGGAGGGGCCGGGATTCGGCGGTTTTTT. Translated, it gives CASRGGGAGIRRFF.

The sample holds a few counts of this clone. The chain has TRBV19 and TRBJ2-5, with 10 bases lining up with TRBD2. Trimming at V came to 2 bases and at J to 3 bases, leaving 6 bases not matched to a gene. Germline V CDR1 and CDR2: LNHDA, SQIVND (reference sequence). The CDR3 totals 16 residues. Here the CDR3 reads CASSIWASGRKETQYF. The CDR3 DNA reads TGTGCCAGTAGTATATGGGCTAGCGGGAGAAAAGAGACCCAGTACTTC. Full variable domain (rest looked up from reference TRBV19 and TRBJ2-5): DGGITQSPKYLFRKEGQNVTLSCEQNLNHDAMYWYRQDPGQGLRLIYYSQIVNDFQKGDIAEGYSVSREKKESFPLTVTSAQKNPTAFYLCASSIWASGRKETQYFGPGTRLLVL.